This T cell receptor beta chain stems from a study of CD8 T cells in Susac syndrome (dated by TCRdb to the late 2010s). Describing the broader study: The study used repertoire sequencing to test whether antigen drove CD8+ T cell activation and differentiation in Susac syndrome. On the study overall, not on this receptor specifically: The number of individuals in the TCR sequencing and HLA analysis was acknowledged as relatively small.

RNA was extracted using the RNeasy kit, and about 0.45 to 1 microgram was reverse transcribed with random hexamers. The immunoSEQ multiplex PCR assay, covering 54 Vbeta and 13 Jbeta segments, was used to amplify TCR beta CDR3 regions. Bias from PCR amplification was corrected by using a synthetic template baseline for primer optimization and for computational correction. The original pipeline was this. Only productive sequences were kept, with reads annotated to V, D and J genes according to IMGT and analyzed in immunoSEQ Analyzer. Clonality was computed as one minus Shannon entropy normalized by log2 of the number of productive unique sequences. For each patient and control, public and private clones were evaluated among the 100 most prevalent clones. Clones were defined as Susac-specific if absent from the healthy and MS cohorts, from around 1,000 published viral clones and from other ImmuneACCESS disease sequences. TCRdb applied fastp at Q25 and MiXCR to the public reads, then kept only in-frame beta chains. A single entry per CDR3 protein holds the most common genes and DNA from its merged rows. The V and J calls follow TCRdb's processing rather than the paper's. This sample comprises about 120,000 distinct CDR3 sequences, roughly 91% of them detected only once. The ten top clones hold roughly 0.15% of the sample.

High-throughput TCR beta sequencing profiled peripheral blood CD8+ and CD4+ T cells from healthy donors, Susac syndrome patients and multiple sclerosis patients. Healthy donors were age- and sex-matched controls. CD8+ TEMRA cells were enriched by FACS, while bulk CD8+ and CD4+ T cells were purified by magnetic negative isolation. Blood was collected in EDTA tubes and processed within 24 hours, with PBMCs isolated through density gradient centrifugation. PBMCs intended for TCR sequencing were frozen in liquid nitrogen and were later thawed in a 37 degrees C water bath. The sorted or isolated CD4+, CD8+ and CD8+ TEMRA cells had a purity of 90% or higher. A remark on this clonotype: What antigen it recognizes has not been identified. No base qualities exist here, and no much larger clone lies one base off it.

The germline V end is reduced by 0 bases and the J end by 10 bases; junction bases left unmatched: 9. CDR1 and CDR2, looked up from the germline V gene, are MNHEY and SVGAGI. Measured from the cysteine to the phenylalanine, the CDR3 is 15 residues long. The entry retains the CDR3 DNA only, 45 bases that are in frame from base 1. Sequenced: CD4+ T cells from PBMCs. This TCR was sampled from a human donor in good health. The chain is made from TRBV6-5 and TRBJ2-4, and 7 junctional nucleotides match TRBD1. The DNA reads as follows: TGTGCCAGCAGTTACTCCCAGGGGGTAAGATGGATTCAGTACTTC. Translated, this gives CASSYSQGVRWIQYF.